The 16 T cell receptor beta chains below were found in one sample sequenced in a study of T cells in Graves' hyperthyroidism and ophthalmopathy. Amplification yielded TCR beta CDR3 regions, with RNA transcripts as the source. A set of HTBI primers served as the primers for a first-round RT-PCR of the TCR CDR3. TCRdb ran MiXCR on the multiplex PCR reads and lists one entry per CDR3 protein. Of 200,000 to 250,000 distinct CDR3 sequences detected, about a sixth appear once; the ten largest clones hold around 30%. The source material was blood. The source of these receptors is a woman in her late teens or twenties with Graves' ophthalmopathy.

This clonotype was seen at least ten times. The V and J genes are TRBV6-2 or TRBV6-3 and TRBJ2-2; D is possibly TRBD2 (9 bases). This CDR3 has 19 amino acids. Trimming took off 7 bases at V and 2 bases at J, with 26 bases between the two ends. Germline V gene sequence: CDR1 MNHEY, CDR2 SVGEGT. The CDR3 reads CASKRDRITTSGNTGELFF. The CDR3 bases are TGTGCCAGCAAACGGGACAGGATCACGACTAGCGGAAACACCGGGGAGCTGTTTTTT.

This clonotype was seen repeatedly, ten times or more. The CDR3 region has the DNA TGTGCCAGCAGTTTGTTAGGGTCGGAGCCCCAGCATTTT. Its protein is CASSLLGSEPQHF. V usage is TRBV12-3 or TRBV12-4 and J usage is TRBJ1-5; D call uncertain. V lost 3 bases and J 8 bases, leaving 11 bases between the germline ends. CDR3 size: 13 residues.

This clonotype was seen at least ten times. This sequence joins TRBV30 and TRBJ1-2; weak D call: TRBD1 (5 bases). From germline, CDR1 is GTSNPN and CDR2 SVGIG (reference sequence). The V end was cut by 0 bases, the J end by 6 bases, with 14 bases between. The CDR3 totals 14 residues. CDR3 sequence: CAWSVTREGNGYTF. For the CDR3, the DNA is TGTGCCTGGAGTGTAACCAGGGAGGGAAATGGCTACACCTTC.

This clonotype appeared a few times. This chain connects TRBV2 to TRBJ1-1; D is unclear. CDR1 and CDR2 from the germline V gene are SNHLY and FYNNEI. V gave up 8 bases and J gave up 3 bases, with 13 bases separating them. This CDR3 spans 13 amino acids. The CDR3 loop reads CASQDAGYTEAFF. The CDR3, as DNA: TGTGCCAGCCAAGACGCCGGATACACTGAAGCTTTCTTT. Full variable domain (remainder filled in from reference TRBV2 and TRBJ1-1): EPEVTQTPSHQVTQMGQEVILRCVPISNHLYFYWYRQILGQKVEFLVSFYNNEISEKSEIFDDQFSVERPDGSNFTLKIRSTKLEDSAMYFCASQDAGYTEAFFGQGTRLTVV.

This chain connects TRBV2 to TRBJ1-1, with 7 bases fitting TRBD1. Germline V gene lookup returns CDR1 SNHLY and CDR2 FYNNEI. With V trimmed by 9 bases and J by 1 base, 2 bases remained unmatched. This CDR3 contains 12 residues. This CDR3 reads CARGQTNTEAFF. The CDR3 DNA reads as TGTGCCAGGGGACAGACGAACACTGAAGCTTTCTTT.

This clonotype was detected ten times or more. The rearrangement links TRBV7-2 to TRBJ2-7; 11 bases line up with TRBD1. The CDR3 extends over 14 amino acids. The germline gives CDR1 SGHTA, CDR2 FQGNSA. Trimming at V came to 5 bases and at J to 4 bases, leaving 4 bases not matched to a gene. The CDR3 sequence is CASSQGTGGYEQYF. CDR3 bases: TGTGCCAGCAGCCAAGGGACAGGGGGTTACGAGCAGTACTTC.

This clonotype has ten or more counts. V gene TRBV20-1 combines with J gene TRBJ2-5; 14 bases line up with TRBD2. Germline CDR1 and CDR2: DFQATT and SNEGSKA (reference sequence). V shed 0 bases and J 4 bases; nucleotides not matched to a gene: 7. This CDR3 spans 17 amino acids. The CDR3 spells CSARDYSGLAGGETQYF. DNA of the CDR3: TGCAGTGCTAGAGATTATTCCGGACTAGCGGGAGGAGAGACCCAGTACTTC.

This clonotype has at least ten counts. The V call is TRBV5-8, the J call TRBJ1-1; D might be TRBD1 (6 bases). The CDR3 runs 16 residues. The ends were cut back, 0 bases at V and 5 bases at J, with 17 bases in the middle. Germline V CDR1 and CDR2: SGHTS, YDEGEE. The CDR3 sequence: CASSLAGGGGGTEAFF. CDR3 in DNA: TGTGCCAGCAGCTTGGCGGGGGGCGGCGGCGGGACTGAAGCTTTCTTT.

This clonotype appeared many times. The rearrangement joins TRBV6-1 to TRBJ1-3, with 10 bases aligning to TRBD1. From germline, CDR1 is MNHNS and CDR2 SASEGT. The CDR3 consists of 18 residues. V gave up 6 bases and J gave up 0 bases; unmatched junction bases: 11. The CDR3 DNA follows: TGTGCCAGCAGAGCCGACAGGGGGCTGGGGAGCTCTGGAAACACCATATATTTT. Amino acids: CASRADRGLGSSGNTIYF.

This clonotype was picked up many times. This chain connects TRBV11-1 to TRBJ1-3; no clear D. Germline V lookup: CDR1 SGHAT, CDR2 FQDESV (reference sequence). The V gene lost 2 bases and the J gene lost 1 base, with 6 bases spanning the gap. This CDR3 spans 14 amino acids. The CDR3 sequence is CASSLIGSGNTIYF. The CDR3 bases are TGTGCCAGCAGCTTAATCGGATCTGGAAACACCATATATTTT.

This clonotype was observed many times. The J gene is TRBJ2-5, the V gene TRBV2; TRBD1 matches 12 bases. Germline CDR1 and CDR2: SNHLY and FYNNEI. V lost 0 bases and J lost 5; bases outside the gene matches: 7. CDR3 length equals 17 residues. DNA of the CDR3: TGTGCCAGCAGTGAAGCGGAGGGGACAGGGGGCGGGGAGACCCAGTACTTC. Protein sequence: CASSEAEGTGGGETQYF. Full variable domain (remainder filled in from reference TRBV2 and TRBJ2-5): EPEVTQTPSHQVTQMGQEVILRCVPISNHLYFYWYRQILGQKVEFLVSFYNNEISEKSEIFDDQFSVERPDGSNFTLKIRSTKLEDSAMYFCASSEAEGTGGGETQYFGPGTRLLVL.

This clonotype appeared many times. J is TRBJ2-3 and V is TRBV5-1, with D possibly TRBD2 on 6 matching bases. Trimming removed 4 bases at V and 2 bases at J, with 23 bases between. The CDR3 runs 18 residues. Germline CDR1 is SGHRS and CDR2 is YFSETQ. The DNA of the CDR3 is TGCGCCAGCAGCCTCTGGGATGGTGTAGCGGCGTACACAGATACGCAGTATTTT. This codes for CASSLWDGVAAYTDTQYF.

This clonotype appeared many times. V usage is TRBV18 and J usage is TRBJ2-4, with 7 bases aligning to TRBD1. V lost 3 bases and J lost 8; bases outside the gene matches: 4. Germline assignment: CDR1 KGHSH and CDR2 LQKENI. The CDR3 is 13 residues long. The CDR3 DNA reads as TGTGCCAGCTCACCTGACAGGGTGGACATTCAGTACTTC. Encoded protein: CASSPDRVDIQYF. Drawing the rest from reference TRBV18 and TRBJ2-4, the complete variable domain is NAGVMQNPRHLVRRRGQEARLRCSPMKGHSHVYWYRQLPEEGLKFMVYLQKENIIDESGMPKERFSAEFPKEGPSILRIQQVVRGDSAAYFCASSPDRVDIQYFGAGTRLSVL.

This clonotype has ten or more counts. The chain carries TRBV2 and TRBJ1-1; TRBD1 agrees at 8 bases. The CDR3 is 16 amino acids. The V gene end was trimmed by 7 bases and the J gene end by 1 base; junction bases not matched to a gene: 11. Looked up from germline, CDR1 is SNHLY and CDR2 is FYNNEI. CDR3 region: CASTTPGQGQNTEAFF. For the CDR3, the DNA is TGTGCCAGCACCACTCCTGGACAGGGCCAGAACACTGAAGCTTTCTTT.

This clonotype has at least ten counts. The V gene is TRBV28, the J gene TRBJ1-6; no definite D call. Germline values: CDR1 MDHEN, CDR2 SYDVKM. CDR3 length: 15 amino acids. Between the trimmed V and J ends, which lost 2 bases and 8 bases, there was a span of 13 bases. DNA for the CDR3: TGTGCCAGCAGTTTACGCGGCAGCATGGATTCACCCCTCCACTTT. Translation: CASSLRGSMDSPLHF.

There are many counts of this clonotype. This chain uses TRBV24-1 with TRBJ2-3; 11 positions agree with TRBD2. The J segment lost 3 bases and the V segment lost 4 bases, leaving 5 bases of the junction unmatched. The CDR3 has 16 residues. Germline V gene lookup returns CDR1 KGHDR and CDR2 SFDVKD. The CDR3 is CATSDSSGGRTDTQYF. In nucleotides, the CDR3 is TGTGCCACCAGTGACTCTAGCGGGGGGCGGACAGATACGCAGTATTTT.